The next 20 T cell receptor beta chains were all read from a single sample in a study of cytomegalovirus exposure and HLA in healthy donors. The PCR had 60 Vbeta and 13 Jbeta primers. Clones were sequenced by immunoSEQ multiplex PCR, and TCRdb holds only the in-frame ones, with some missing. The sample has approximately 88,000 clones, roughly three quarters seen once. Sequencing input: PBMCs. The receptors derive from a male donor in good health and CMV-seronegative.

This clone was observed a few times. This chain connects TRBV9 to TRBJ2-1; weak D call: TRBD1 (5 bases). V lost 3 bases, J lost 8 bases, and 9 bases lay in between. This CDR3 is 12 amino acids long. CDR1 is SGDLS and CDR2 is YYNGEE in the germline V gene. CDR3 sequence: CASSGDSYEQFF. CDR3 nucleotides: TGTGCCAGCAGCGGAGACAGCTATGAGCAGTTCTTC.

This clone is a singleton in its sample. The chain employs TRBV7-6 and TRBJ1-4, with 8 bases that match TRBD1. Germline V lookup: CDR1 SGHVS, CDR2 FNYEAQ. This CDR3 is 17 amino acids long. With V trimmed by 4 bases and J by 0 bases, 7 bases remained unmatched. The CDR3 DNA follows: TGTGCCAGCAGCTCTGGACAGGGCTTTGCAACTAATGAAAAACTGTTTTTT. It yields the protein CASSSGQGFATNEKLFF.

The rearrangement links TRBV5-5 to TRBJ1-5; tentatively, D is TRBD1 (5 bases). The CDR3 length is 14 residues. V was trimmed by 0 bases and J by 6 bases, leaving 10 bases between them. Germline V gene data show CDR1 as SGHKS and CDR2 as YYEKEE (reference sequence). CDR3 in amino acids: CASSLVEGRQPQHF. The CDR3 DNA is TGTGCCAGCAGCTTGGTGGAGGGGCGTCAGCCCCAGCATTTT. The whole variable domain, filled in from reference TRBV5-5 and TRBJ1-5, reads DAGVTQSPTHLIKTRGQQVTLRCSPISGHKSVSWYQQVLGQGPQFIFQYYEKEERGRGNFPDRFSARQFPNYSSELNVNALLLGDSALYLCASSLVEGRQPQHFGDGTRLSIL.

This clone was picked up one time. The chain couples TRBV25-1 to TRBJ2-7; 8 bases are a match to TRBD1. Germline assignment: CDR1 MGHDK and CDR2 SYGVNS. The CDR3 totals 13 residues. Unmatched junction bases numbered 4, after V lost 8 bases and J lost 1 base. CDR3 coding DNA: TGTGCCAGCGCTGGGGACAGGTCCTACGAGCAGTACTTC. The encoded protein is CASAGDRSYEQYF.

The V gene is TRBV7-2, the J gene TRBJ1-2, with unresolved D. Germline CDR1 and CDR2: SGHTA and FQGNSA. The CDR3 has 14 amino acids. Trimming shortened V by 3 bases and J by 2 bases, and 10 bases separated the two germline ends. CDR3 protein: CASSLEGSNYGYTF. CDR3 DNA sequence: TGTGCCAGCAGCTTGGAGGGATCCAACTATGGCTACACCTTC.

The rearrangement links TRBV28 to TRBJ1-5; weak D call: TRBD1 (5 bases). Germline V CDR1 and CDR2: MDHEN, SYDVKM. The CDR3 extends over 13 amino acids. Deletions cut 3 bases from V and 5 bases from J, with 8 bases between. CDR3 in amino acids: CASSFQGYQPQHF. Written as DNA, the CDR3 is TGTGCCAGCAGTTTTCAGGGTTATCAGCCCCAGCATTTT.

The chain carries TRBV5-1 and TRBJ2-4; 13 bases align to TRBD2. The CDR3 is 14 amino acids. The ends lost 4 bases at V and 14 bases at J; junction bases unmatched: 9. Germline V gene sequence: CDR1 SGHRS, CDR2 YFSETQ. In DNA form, the CDR3 reads TGCGCCAGCAGCCCCCTACTAGCGGGAGGGCTTAAGTACTTC. This sequence encodes CASSPLLAGGLKYF.

The chain links TRBV6-6 to TRBJ1-3; possibly TRBD1 for D (5 bases). CDR1 and CDR2 (germline): MNHNY, SVGAGI (reference sequence). V lost 2 bases, J lost 1 base, and 9 bases lay in between. The CDR3 covers 15 residues. The CDR3 loop is CASSYLAGSGNTIYF. The DNA of the CDR3 is TGTGCCAGCAGTTACCTGGCAGGGTCTGGAAACACCATATATTTT.

This clone has only a few counts. The chain employs TRBV5-1 and TRBJ1-1, with TRBD1 as a possible D gene (6 bases). Germline CDR1 and CDR2: SGHRS and YFSETQ. V was shortened by 4 bases and J by 3 bases, with 10 bases between the two germline ends. CDR3 length: 13 residues. CDR3 nucleotide sequence: TGCGCCAGCAGCCGACAGGCGGACACTGAAGCTTTCTTT. This gives the protein CASSRQADTEAFF.

This chain links TRBV15 with TRBJ1-2, with D possibly TRBD1 on 5 matching bases. Germline V gives CDR1 LNHNV, CDR2 YYDKDF (reference sequence). This CDR3 comprises 15 residues. The V and J ends lost 0 bases and 4 bases respectively, with 12 bases between them. Here the CDR3 DNA reads TGTGCCACCAGCAGAGATTCGTACAGGTCCTATGGCTACACCTTC. Protein sequence: CATSRDSYRSYGYTF.

This clone was seen a handful of times. V gene TRBV5-5 combines with J gene TRBJ1-5; D is undetermined. Trimming took off 4 bases at V and 2 bases at J, with 10 bases between the two ends. Germline loops: CDR1 SGHKS, CDR2 YYEKEE (reference sequence). CDR3 size: 14 residues. Here the CDR3 reads CASSRDLGNQPQHF. CDR3 nucleotide sequence: TGTGCCAGCAGCCGAGACCTAGGCAATCAGCCCCAGCATTTT.

As regards this clone: In this CDR3 the conserved last residue, phenylalanine or tryptophan, is missing, so a read error is likely. This chain links TRBV5-1 with TRBJ2-7; 7 nucleotides line up with TRBD1. The CDR3 loop spans 15 amino acids. V shed 0 bases, J shed 2 bases, and the junction held 5 bases outside the gene matches. Germline values: CDR1 SGHRS, CDR2 YFSETQ. The CDR3 here is CASSLEQGLTYEQYL. DNA of the CDR3: TGCGCCAGCAGCTTGGAACAGGGGTTGACCTACGAGCAGTACCTC.

The V and J genes are TRBV2 and TRBJ1-5, with TRBD1 matching 8 bases. Germline values: CDR1 SNHLY, CDR2 FYNNEI. V lost 6 bases to trimming and J lost 2 bases; unmatched junction nucleotides: 6. The length of the CDR3 is 15 residues. CDR3 DNA: TGTGCCAGCAGGTTACAGGGGGTTGGCAATCAGCCCCAGCATTTT. It translates to CASRLQGVGNQPQHF.

This CDR3 is CASRNDRAGNTIYF. The CDR3 nucleotides read TGTGCCAGCAGGAATGACAGGGCGGGAAACACCATATATTTT. The chain uses TRBV25-1 and TRBJ1-3, with 7 bases lining up with TRBD1. Germline assignment: CDR1 MGHDK and CDR2 SYGVNS. The CDR3 contains 14 residues. Germline trimming cut 6 bases from V and 4 bases from J; bases unmatched to any gene: 6.

J is TRBJ2-3 and V is TRBV7-9; D gene uncertain. CDR3 length: 14 residues. V lost 6 bases and J 2 bases, leaving 12 bases between the germline ends. CDR1 SEHNR and CDR2 FQNEAQ come from the germline V gene (reference sequence). CDR3 in amino acids: CASSYSQATDTQYF. DNA for the CDR3: TGTGCCAGCAGTTACTCCCAAGCCACAGATACGCAGTATTTT.

CDR3 in DNA: TGTGCCAGCACCGTTCAACGAGGTCCCTACAATGAGCAGTTCTTC. This sequence encodes CASTVQRGPYNEQFF. The chain combines TRBV2 with TRBJ2-1; D ambiguous. Germline V lookup: CDR1 SNHLY, CDR2 FYNNEI. This CDR3 is built from 15 residues. The germline V and J ends were trimmed by 7 bases and 2 bases, with 15 bases remaining between them.

V is TRBV11-3 and J is TRBJ2-3, with D possibly TRBD2 on 6 matching bases. The germline CDR1 and CDR2 sequences are SGHNT and YENEEA. The CDR3 is made up of 15 amino acids. The ends were cut back, 0 bases at V and 4 bases at J, with 11 bases in the middle. As DNA, the CDR3 is TGTGCCAGCAGCTTAGAGAGCGGGCCATCAGATACGCAGTATTTT. Residues: CASSLESGPSDTQYF.

This chain links TRBV5-1 with TRBJ2-3, with D uncertain. The CDR3 runs to 11 residues. Germline assignment: CDR1 SGHRS and CDR2 YFSETQ. Trimming removed 4 bases at V and 6 bases at J, with 6 bases between. CDR3 amino acids: CASSLSDTQYF. CDR3 in DNA: TGCGCCAGCAGCCTCTCTGATACGCAGTATTTT. Drawing the rest from reference TRBV5-1 and TRBJ2-3, the complete variable domain is KAGVTQTPRYLIKTRGQQVTLSCSPISGHRSVSWYQQTPGQGLQFLFEYFSETQRNKGNFPGRFSGRQFSNSRSEMNVSTLELGDSALYLCASSLSDTQYFGPGTRLTVL.

This rearrangement joins TRBV11-1 to TRBJ1-2; D may be TRBD1 (5 bases). The CDR3 has 17 residues. Germline V lookup: CDR1 SGHAT, CDR2 FQDESV (reference sequence). Trimming cost V 5 bases and J 0 bases, with 19 bases left between them. DNA for the CDR3: TGTGCCAGCAGCCTCTCCGCCTCGGGGGGGGCTAACTATGGCTACACCTTC. Protein sequence: CASSLSASGGANYGYTF.

The chain combines TRBV7-2 with TRBJ2-1; 7 bases match TRBD2. J lost 4 bases, V lost 4 bases, and 7 bases had no gene match. The CDR3 totals 15 residues. Germline V gene lookup returns CDR1 SGHTA and CDR2 FQGNSA. Here the CDR3 reads CASSWNSGDYNEQFF. CDR3 coding DNA: TGTGCCAGCAGCTGGAACAGCGGGGATTACAATGAGCAGTTCTTC.